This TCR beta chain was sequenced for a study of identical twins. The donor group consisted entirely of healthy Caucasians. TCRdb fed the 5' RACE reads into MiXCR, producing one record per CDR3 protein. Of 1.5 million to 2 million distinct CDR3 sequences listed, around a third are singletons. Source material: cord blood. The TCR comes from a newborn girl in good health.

This CDR3 is CSAGNGLAEGYGYTF. The CDR3, as DNA: TGCAGTGCTGGTAACGGGTTGGCAGAAGGCTATGGCTACACCTTC. The chain couples TRBV20-1 to TRBJ1-2; no clear D gene. V gave up 5 bases and J gave up 4 bases, with 20 bases separating them. Germline assignment: CDR1 DFQATT and CDR2 SNEGSKA (reference sequence). This CDR3 spans 15 amino acids.